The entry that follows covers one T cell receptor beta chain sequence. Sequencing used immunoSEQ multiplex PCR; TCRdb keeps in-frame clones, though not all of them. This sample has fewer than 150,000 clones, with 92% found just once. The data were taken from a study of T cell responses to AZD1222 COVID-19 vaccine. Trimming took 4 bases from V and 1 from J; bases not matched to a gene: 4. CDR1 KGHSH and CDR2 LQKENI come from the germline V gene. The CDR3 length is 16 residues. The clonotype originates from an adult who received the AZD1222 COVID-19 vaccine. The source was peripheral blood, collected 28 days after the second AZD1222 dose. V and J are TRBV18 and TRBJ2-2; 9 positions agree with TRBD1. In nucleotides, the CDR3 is TGTGCCAGCTCACAACAGGGACAGGGGAACACCGGGGAGCTGTTTTTT. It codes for CASSQQGQGNTGELFF. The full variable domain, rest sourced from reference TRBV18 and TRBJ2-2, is NAGVMQNPRHLVRRRGQEARLRCSPMKGHSHVYWYRQLPEEGLKFMVYLQKENIIDESGMPKERFSAEFPKEGPSILRIQQVVRGDSAAYFCASSQQGQGNTGELFFGEGSRLTVL.